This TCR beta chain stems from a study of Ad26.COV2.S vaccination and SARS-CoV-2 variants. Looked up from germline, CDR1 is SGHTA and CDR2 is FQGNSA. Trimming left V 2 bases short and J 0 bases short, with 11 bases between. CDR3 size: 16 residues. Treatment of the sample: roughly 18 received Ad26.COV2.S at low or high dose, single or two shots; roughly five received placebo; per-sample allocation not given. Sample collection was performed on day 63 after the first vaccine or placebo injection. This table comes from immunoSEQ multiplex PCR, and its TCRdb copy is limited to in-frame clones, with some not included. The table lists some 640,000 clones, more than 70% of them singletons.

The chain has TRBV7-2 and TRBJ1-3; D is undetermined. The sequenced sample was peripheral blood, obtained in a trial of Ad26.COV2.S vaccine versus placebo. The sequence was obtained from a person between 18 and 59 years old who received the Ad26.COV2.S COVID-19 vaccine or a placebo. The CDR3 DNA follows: TGTGCCAGCAGCTTAAATGGCCCGGGCTCTGGAAACACCATATATTTT. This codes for CASSLNGPGSGNTIYF. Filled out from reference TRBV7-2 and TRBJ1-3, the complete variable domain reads GAGVSQSPSNKVTEKGKDVELRCDPISGHTALYWYRQSLGQGLEFLIYFQGNSAPDKSGLPSDRFSAERTGGSVSTLTIQRTQQEDSAVYLCASSLNGPGSGNTIYFGEGSWLTVV.